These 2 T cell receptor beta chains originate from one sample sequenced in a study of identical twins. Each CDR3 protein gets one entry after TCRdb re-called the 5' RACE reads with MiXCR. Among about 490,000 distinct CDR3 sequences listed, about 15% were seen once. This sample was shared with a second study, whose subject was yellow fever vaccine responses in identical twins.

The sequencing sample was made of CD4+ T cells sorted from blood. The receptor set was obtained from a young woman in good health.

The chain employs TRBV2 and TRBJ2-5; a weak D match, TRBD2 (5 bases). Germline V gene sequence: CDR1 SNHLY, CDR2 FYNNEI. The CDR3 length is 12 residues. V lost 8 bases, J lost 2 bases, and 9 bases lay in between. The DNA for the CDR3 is TGTGCCAGCGGAGGTCAGCAAGAGACCCAGTACTTC. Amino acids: CASGGQQETQYF.

The CDR3 coding sequence is TGTGCCAGGCCCCCCACTAGCGGCCCCGGGCCCACCTACAATGAGCAGTTCTTC. It encodes CARPPTSGPGPTYNEQFF. The chain joins TRBV28 to TRBJ2-1; 8 bases fit TRBD2. This CDR3 has 18 residues. Germline-derived CDR1 and CDR2 are MDHEN and SYDVKM. The ends lost 9 bases at V and 2 bases at J; junction bases unmatched: 18.